This passage covers 15 T cell receptor beta chains from one sample sequenced in a study of blood T cell repertoires in COVID-19. Method: immunoSEQ multiplex PCR; TCRdb's copy keeps in-frame clones and lacks some. The sample consists of approximately 230,000 clones, about nine tenths of them appearing once. Material for sequencing was peripheral blood. The receptors stem from a woman in her 30s with COVID-19, enrolled during active disease.

The gene calls are TRBV24-1 and TRBJ2-1, with 7 bases aligning to TRBD1. Per the germline V gene, CDR1 is KGHDR and CDR2 is SFDVKD. This CDR3 has 16 residues. V trimming: 0 bases; J trimming: 4 bases; junction bases outside the gene matches: 5. CDR3 sequence (DNA): TGTGCCACCAGTGATTTGCGGGCAGGGGGATACAATGAGCAGTTCTTC. As protein: CATSDLRAGGYNEQFF.

The chain links TRBV18 to TRBJ1-6, with 8 bases matching TRBD1. Germline CDR1 reads KGHSH; CDR2 reads LQKENI. V shed 6 bases and J 9 bases; nucleotides not matched to a gene: 7. The CDR3 runs to 14 residues. Here the CDR3 reads CASSQDRGGSPLHF. The CDR3 DNA follows: TGTGCCAGCTCCCAAGACAGGGGAGGTTCACCCCTCCACTTT.

The chain links TRBV27 to TRBJ2-5; 12 nucleotides agree with TRBD2. This CDR3 region has 15 residues. Looked up from germline, CDR1 is MNHEY and CDR2 is SMNVEV (reference sequence). The V gene end was trimmed by 6 bases and the J gene end by 5 bases; junction bases not matched to a gene: 7. This CDR3 reads CASSPTSGRWETQYF. In DNA, the CDR3 is TGTGCCAGCAGCCCGACTAGCGGGAGATGGGAGACCCAGTACTTC.

J is TRBJ2-1 and V is TRBV5-4, with no clear D. The germline V gene has CDR1 SGHNT and CDR2 YYREEE (reference sequence). V lost 4 bases to trimming and J lost 6 bases, with 17 bases between them. The CDR3 loop spans 15 amino acids. CDR3 nucleotides: TGTGCCAGCAGCAACTACCGATCTTATGTCAATGAGCAGTTCTTC. Translated, it gives CASSNYRSYVNEQFF. Full variable domain (missing parts from reference TRBV5-4 and TRBJ2-1): ETGVTQSPTHLIKTRGQQVTLRCSSQSGHNTVSWYQQALGQGPQFIFQYYREEENGRGNFPPRFSGLQFPNYSSELNVNALELDDSALYLCASSNYRSYVNEQFFGPGTRLTVL.

This clone showed up just once. The V gene is TRBV7-2, the J gene TRBJ2-1, with a possible D match to TRBD2 (6 bases). The V and J ends lost 4 bases and 8 bases respectively, with 18 bases between them. CDR1 SGHTA and CDR2 FQGNSA come from the germline V gene. The CDR3 runs 15 residues. CDR3 nucleotide sequence: TGTGCCAGCAGCTCCGGGACTCCACCAAGGGATGAGCAGTTCTTC. It encodes CASSSGTPPRDEQFF.

This chain connects TRBV11-2 to TRBJ1-2, with D tentatively TRBD1 (6 bases). The CDR3 has 17 residues. The V end was cut by 5 bases, the J end by 1 base, with 20 bases between. CDR1 SGHAT and CDR2 FQNNGV come from the germline V gene. In nucleotides, the CDR3 is TGTGCCAGCAGCCCAGCGAATCCGGGACATAATAACTATGGCTACACCTTC. This sequence encodes CASSPANPGHNNYGYTF.

The gene calls are TRBV3-1 (or the pseudogene TRBV3-2) and TRBJ2-1; tentative D call: TRBD1 (6 bases). Trimming removed 5 bases at V and 9 bases at J, with 14 bases between. Germline loops: CDR1 LGHDT, CDR2 YNNKEL (reference sequence). This CDR3 is built from 13 residues. This CDR3 reads CASSVGTNSEQFF. CDR3 in DNA: TGTGCCAGCAGCGTCGGGACAAATTCTGAGCAGTTCTTC.

V gene TRBV7-8 combines with J gene TRBJ2-6; TRBD1 matches at 7 bases. The CDR3 length is 16 residues. V shed 4 bases and J 2 bases; nucleotides not matched to a gene: 5. Germline V gene data show CDR1 as SGHVS and CDR2 as FQNEAQ. The CDR3 sequence is CASSSTGVAGANVLTF. CDR3 bases: TGTGCCAGCAGCTCCACAGGGGTGGCTGGGGCCAACGTCCTGACTTTC.

This clone was found once. V is TRBV13 and J is TRBJ1-4; D unclear. CDR1 PRHDT and CDR2 FYEKMQ come from the germline V gene (reference sequence). The CDR3 has 16 amino acids. The V gene lost 3 bases and the J gene lost 4 bases, with 15 bases spanning the gap. The CDR3 reads CASSFYRGGGNEKLFF. In nucleotides, the CDR3 is TGTGCCAGCAGCTTTTACCGTGGCGGAGGTAATGAAAAACTGTTTTTT.

This chain uses TRBV5-1 with TRBJ2-2, with 9 bases identical to TRBD1. The CDR3 runs 18 residues. The junction had 13 bases not matched to a gene; V was cut back by 0 bases and J by 7 bases. The germline CDR1 and CDR2 sequences are SGHRS and YFSETQ. DNA of the CDR3: TGCGCCAGCAGCTTGGGAATCACACACAGGGGGCCAGGCGGGGAGCTGTTTTTT. It translates to CASSLGITHRGPGGELFF.

With respect to this clone: The same CDR3 can be traced to other DNA sequences in this sample. The DNA of the CDR3 is TGTGCCAGTAGTCCCGGGACAGGGGGCACCGGGGAGCTGTTTTTT. The encoded protein is CASSPGTGGTGELFF. The rearrangement links TRBV19 to TRBJ2-2, with 11 bases fitting TRBD1. With V trimmed by 5 bases and J by 4 bases, 3 bases remained unmatched. The CDR3 contains 15 residues. The V gene's germline CDR1 is LNHDA and CDR2 SQIVND (reference sequence).

This chain connects TRBV12-3 or TRBV12-4 to TRBJ2-3; D is uncertain. The germline V and J ends were trimmed by 10 bases and 4 bases, with 15 bases remaining between them. There are 13 residues in the CDR3. This CDR3 reads CATNYTRADTQYF. CDR3 nucleotides: TGTGCCACAAACTATACACGCGCAGATACGCAGTATTTT.

The rearrangement joins TRBV9 to TRBJ1-3, with D unclear. CDR1 is SGDLS and CDR2 is YYNGEE in the germline V gene. The V end lost 4 bases, the J end lost 7 bases, and 18 bases lay between the germline ends. The CDR3 spans 15 residues. The CDR3 reads CASSTKAVVGNTIYF. The CDR3 DNA sequence: TGTGCCAGCAGCACAAAGGCGGTCGTCGGGAACACCATATATTTT.

This clone was detected only a few times. The chain is built from TRBV4-1 and TRBJ1-1; no clear D. Germline values: CDR1 MGHRA, CDR2 YSYEKL. Trimming left V 2 bases short and J 2 bases short, with 12 bases between. This CDR3 has 15 amino acids. This CDR3 reads CASSQYTALNTEAFF. The CDR3, as DNA: TGCGCCAGCAGCCAATACACAGCCCTTAACACTGAAGCTTTCTTT.

The J gene is TRBJ2-2, the V gene TRBV19; 7 bases match TRBD2. Germline V gene lookup returns CDR1 LNHDA and CDR2 SQIVND (reference sequence). CDR3 length: 15 amino acids. V shed 5 bases, J shed 7 bases, and the junction held 10 bases outside the gene matches. The CDR3 nucleotides are TGTGCCAGTAGTTCCTCGGCAGGGACTAACGGGGAGCTGTTTTTT. This sequence encodes CASSSSAGTNGELFF.